This TCR beta chain was sequenced during a study of metastatic and nonmetastatic thyroid tumors. Original handling: What underpinned the distant-metastasis classifier for papillary thyroid cancer was the set of CDR3 differences across clinicopathological groups. TCRdb re-called the PCR reads through MiXCR. TCRdb, not the original authors, processed these V and J calls. The table records roughly 20,000 clones, 30% to 40% of them present only once. There are 18 residues in the CDR3. V trimming: 2 bases; J trimming: 6 bases; junction bases outside the gene matches: 15. Germline V gene lookup returns CDR1 KGHSH and CDR2 LQKENI. Study-level findings and limits: For both blood and tumor, malignant thyroid tumors reportedly showed significantly higher TCR beta diversity than benign nodules did.

Until they underwent thyroid surgery, no patient had received any treatment. Ten or more counts support this clone. Its antigen remains unknown. The genes are TRBV18 and TRBJ2-2; 7 positions match TRBD1. The sample consisted of tumor tissue. The source is a female donor with papillary thyroid cancer or a benign thyroid nodule (not recorded which). Some clones in this sample may be carry-over from other donors' samples. The CDR3 loop reads CASSPKFGPTGSPGELFF. The DNA of the CDR3 is TGTGCCAGCTCACCAAAATTCGGTCCGACAGGGTCTCCCGGGGAGCTGTTTTTT.